This record covers a single T cell receptor (beta chain). This sample also contains other DNA sequences that code for the same CDR3. The sample comes from a study of shared clonotypes between healthy human individuals. V lost 3 bases, J lost 5 bases, and 7 bases lay in between. The CDR3 extends over 13 amino acids. The germline gives CDR1 MDHEN, CDR2 SYDVKM. Measured with immunoSEQ multiplex PCR; TCRdb has only the in-frame clones, and not every one. The sample comprises about 2.3 million clones, 80% to 95% of which are singletons, and 0.39% rests with the top ten. The sample consisted of naive CD4+ T cells from PBMCs. Subset reported: CD45RA+ positively selected. The J gene is TRBJ2-2, the V gene TRBV28; the D call may be TRBD1 or TRBD2 (5 bases each). This clonotype originated in a man younger than 35 in good health. Some clones in this sample may be carry-over from other donors' samples. In nucleotides, the CDR3 is TGTGCCAGCAGTTTTGGGGGAACCGGGGAGCTGTTTTTT. This sequence encodes CASSFGGTGELFF.